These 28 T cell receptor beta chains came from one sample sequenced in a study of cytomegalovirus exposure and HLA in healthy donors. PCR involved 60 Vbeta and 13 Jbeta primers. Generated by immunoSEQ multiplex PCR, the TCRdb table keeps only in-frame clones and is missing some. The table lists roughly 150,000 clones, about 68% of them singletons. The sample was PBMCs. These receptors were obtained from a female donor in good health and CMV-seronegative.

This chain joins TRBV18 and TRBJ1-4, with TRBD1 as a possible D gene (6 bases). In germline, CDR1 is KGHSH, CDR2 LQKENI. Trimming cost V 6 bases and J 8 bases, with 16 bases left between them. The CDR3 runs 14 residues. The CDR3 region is CASSLQGYYEKLFF. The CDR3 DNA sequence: TGTGCCAGCTCTCTTCAGGGGTATTACGAAAAACTGTTTTTT.

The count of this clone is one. The CDR3 nucleotides are TGTGCCAGCAGCTTAGCGCTCCGGCGGGACACTGAAGCTTTCTTT. Protein product: CASSLALRRDTEAFF. The chain uses TRBV7-8 and TRBJ1-1; D call uncertain. Germline V gene data show CDR1 as SGHVS and CDR2 as FQNEAQ. The CDR3 spans 15 residues. V lost 0 bases and J lost 3, with 11 bases in between.

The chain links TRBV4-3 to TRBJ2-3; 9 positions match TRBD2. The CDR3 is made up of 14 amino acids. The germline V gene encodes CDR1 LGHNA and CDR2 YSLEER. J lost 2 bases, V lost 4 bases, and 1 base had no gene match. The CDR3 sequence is CASSPSGDTDTQYF. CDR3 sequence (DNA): TGCGCCAGCAGCCCTAGCGGGGACACAGATACGCAGTATTTT.

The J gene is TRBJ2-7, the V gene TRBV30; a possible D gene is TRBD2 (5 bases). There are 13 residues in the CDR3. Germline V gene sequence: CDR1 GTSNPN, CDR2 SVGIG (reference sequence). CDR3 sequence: CAYRTGSSYEQYF. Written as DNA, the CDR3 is TGTGCTTACCGGACGGGGAGCTCCTACGAGCAGTACTTC.

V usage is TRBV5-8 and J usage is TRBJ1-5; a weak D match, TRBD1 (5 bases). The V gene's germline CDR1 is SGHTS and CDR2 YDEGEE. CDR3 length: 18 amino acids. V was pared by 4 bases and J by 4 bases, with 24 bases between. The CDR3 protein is CASSPMATVTRSNQPQHF. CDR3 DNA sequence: TGTGCCAGCAGCCCTATGGCGACAGTAACACGATCAAATCAGCCCCAGCATTTT.

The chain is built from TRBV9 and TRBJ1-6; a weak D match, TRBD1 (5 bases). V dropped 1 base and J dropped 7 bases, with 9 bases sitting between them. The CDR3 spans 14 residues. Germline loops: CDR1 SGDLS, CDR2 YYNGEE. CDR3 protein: CASSVQGGNSPLHF. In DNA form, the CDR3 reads TGTGCCAGCAGCGTACAGGGAGGAAATTCACCCCTCCACTTT.

The CDR3 region has the DNA TGTGCCAGCAGCTTCGGACTAGCGGGGGCCCTGAACACCGGGGAGCTGTTTTTT. Translated, it gives CASSFGLAGALNTGELFF. The chain carries TRBV9 and TRBJ2-2; TRBD2 agrees at 13 bases. Germline CDR1 and CDR2: SGDLS and YYNGEE. Trimming cost V 4 bases and J 1 base; bases outside gene matches: 7. There are 18 residues in the CDR3.

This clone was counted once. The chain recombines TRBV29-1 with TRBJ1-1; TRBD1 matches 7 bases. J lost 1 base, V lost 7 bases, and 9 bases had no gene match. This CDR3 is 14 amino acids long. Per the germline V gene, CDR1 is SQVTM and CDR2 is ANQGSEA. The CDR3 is CSARGTGANTEAFF. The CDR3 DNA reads TGCAGCGCCAGGGGCACAGGGGCGAACACTGAAGCTTTCTTT.

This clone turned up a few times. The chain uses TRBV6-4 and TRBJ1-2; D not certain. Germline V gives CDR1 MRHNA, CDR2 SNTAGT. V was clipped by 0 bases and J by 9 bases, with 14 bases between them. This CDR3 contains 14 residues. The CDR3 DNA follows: TGTGCCAGCAGTGACTCTCCCCAACAGTCCAGCTACACCTTC. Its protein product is CASSDSPQQSSYTF.

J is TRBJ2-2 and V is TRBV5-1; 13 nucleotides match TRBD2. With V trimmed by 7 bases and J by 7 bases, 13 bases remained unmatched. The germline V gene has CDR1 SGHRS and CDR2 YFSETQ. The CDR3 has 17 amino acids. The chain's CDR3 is CASAFFPGLAGRGELFF. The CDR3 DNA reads TGCGCCAGCGCATTCTTTCCGGGACTAGCGGGACGCGGGGAGCTGTTTTTT.

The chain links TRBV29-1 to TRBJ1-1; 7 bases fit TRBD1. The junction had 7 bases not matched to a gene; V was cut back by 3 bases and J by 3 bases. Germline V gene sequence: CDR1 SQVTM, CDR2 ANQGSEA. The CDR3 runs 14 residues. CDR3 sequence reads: CSVESDRADTEAFF. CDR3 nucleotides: TGCAGCGTTGAGTCAGACAGGGCGGACACTGAAGCTTTCTTT.

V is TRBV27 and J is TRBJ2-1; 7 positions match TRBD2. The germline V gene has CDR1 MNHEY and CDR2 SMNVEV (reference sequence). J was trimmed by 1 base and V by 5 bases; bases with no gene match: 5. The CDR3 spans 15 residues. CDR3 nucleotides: TGTGCCAGCAGTAAACTAGCGTCTTCCTACAATGAGCAGTTCTTC. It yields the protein CASSKLASSYNEQFF.

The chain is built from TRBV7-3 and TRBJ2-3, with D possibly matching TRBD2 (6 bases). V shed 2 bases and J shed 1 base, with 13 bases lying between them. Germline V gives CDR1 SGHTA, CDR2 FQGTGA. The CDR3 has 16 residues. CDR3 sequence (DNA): TGTGCCAGCAGCTTAGGGACGGGAGCTGGCACAGATACGCAGTATTTT. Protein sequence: CASSLGTGAGTDTQYF. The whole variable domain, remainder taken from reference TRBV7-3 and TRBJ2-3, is GAGVSQTPSNKVTEKGKYVELRCDPISGHTALYWYRQSLGQGPEFLIYFQGTGAADDSGLPNDRFFAVRPEGSVSTLKIQRTERGDSAVYLCASSLGTGAGTDTQYFGPGTRLTVL.

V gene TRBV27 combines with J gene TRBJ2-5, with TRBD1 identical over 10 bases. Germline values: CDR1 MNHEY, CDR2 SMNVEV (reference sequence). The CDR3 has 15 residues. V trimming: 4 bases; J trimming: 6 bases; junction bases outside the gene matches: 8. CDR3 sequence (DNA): TGTGCCAGCAGTTCAAGGGACAGGGGAGGGAAGACCCAGTACTTC. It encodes CASSSRDRGGKTQYF.

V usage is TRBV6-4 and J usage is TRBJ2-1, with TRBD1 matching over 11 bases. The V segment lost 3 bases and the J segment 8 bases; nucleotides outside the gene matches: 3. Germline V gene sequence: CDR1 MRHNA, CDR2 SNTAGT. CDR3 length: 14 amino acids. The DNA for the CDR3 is TGTGCCAGCAGTGAAGGACAGGGGGCCCATGAGCAGTTCTTC. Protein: CASSEGQGAHEQFF.

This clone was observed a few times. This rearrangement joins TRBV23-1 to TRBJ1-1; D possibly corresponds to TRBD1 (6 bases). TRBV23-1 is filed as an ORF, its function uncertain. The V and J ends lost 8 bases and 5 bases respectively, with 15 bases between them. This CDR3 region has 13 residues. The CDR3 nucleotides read TGCGCCAGCTGCGGCAGGGGAGGGACTGAAGCTTTCTTT. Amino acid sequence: CASCGRGGTEAFF.

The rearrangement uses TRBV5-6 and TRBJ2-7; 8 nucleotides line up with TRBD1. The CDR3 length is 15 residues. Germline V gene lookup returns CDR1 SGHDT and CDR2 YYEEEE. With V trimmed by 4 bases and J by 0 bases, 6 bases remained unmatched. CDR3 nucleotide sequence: TGTGCCAGCAGCCGGGGACAGGAGCTCTCCTACGAGCAGTACTTC. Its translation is CASSRGQELSYEQYF.

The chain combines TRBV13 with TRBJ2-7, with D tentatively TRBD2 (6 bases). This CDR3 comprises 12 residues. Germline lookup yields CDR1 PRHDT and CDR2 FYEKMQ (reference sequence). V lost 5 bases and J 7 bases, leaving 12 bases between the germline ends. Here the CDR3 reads CASSTEGKEQYF. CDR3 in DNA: TGTGCCAGCAGCACGGAGGGAAAAGAGCAGTACTTC.

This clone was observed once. The CDR3: CASSLTGGYSQQYF. CDR3 DNA sequence: TGTGCCAGCAGTTTGACAGGGGGCTACAGTCAGCAGTACTTC. The chain recombines TRBV28 with TRBJ2-5, with 10 bases fitting TRBD1. The J segment lost 11 bases and the V segment lost 3 bases, leaving 9 bases of the junction unmatched. Germline V lookup: CDR1 MDHEN, CDR2 SYDVKM. The CDR3 contains 14 residues.

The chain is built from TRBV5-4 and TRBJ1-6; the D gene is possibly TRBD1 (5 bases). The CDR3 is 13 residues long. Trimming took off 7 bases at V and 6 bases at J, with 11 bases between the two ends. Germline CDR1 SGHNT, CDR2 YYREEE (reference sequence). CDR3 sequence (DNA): TGTGCCAGCTCCCTGCAGGGTAATTCACCCCTCCACTTT. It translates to CASSLQGNSPLHF.

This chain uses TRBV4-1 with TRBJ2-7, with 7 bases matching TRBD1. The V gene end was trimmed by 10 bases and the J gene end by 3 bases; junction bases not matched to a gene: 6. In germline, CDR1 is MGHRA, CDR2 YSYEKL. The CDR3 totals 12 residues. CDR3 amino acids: CATLGQIYEQYF. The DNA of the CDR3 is TGCGCCACCCTGGGACAGATCTACGAGCAGTACTTC.

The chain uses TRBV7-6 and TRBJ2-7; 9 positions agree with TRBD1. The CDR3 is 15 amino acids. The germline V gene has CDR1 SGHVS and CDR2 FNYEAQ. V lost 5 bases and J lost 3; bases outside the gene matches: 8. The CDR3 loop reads CASSIGTGRLYEQYF. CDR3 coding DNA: TGTGCCAGCAGCATCGGGACAGGGAGACTCTACGAGCAGTACTTC.

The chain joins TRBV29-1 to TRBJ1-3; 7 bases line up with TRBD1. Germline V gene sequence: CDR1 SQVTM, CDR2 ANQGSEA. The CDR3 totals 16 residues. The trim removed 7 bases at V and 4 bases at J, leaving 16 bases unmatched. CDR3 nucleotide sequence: TGCAGCGCTGTGGGGCGACAGGGAATCTCCGGAAACACCATATATTTT. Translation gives CSAVGRQGISGNTIYF.

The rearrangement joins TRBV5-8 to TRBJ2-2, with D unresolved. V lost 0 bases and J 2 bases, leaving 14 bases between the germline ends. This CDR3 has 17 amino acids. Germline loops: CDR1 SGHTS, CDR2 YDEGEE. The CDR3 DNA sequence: TGTGCCAGCAGCTTGGTTGGCGGCGGAGAAAACACCGGGGAGCTGTTTTTT. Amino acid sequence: CASSLVGGGENTGELFF.

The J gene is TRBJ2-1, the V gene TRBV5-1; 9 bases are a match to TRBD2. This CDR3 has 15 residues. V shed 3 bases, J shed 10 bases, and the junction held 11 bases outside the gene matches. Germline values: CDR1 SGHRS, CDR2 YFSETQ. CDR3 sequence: CASSSRTSVAGEQFF. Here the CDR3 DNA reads TGCGCCAGCAGCTCCCGGACTAGCGTGGCAGGCGAGCAGTTCTTC. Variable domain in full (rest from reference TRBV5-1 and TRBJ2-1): KAGVTQTPRYLIKTRGQQVTLSCSPISGHRSVSWYQQTPGQGLQFLFEYFSETQRNKGNFPGRFSGRQFSNSRSEMNVSTLELGDSALYLCASSSRTSVAGEQFFGPGTRLTVL.

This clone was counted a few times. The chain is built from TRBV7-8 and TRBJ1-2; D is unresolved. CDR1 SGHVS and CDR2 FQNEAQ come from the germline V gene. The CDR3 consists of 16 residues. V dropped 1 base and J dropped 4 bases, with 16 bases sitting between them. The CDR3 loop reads CASSLGQGRNLYGYTF. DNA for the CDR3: TGTGCCAGCAGCTTAGGACAAGGCAGGAACCTCTATGGCTACACCTTC.

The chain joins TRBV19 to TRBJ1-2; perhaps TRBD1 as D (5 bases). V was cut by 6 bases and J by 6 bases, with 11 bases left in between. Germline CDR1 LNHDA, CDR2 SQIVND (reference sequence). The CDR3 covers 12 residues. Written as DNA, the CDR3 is TGTGCCAGTAGCCATGGGGCGGATGGCTACACCTTC. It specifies CASSHGADGYTF.

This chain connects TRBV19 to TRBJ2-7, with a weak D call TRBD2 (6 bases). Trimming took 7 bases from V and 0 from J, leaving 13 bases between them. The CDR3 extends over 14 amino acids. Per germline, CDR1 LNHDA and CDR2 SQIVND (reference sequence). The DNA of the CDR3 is TGTGCCAGTATGGGGATCGGGGGCTCCTACGAGCAGTACTTC. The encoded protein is CASMGIGGSYEQYF.